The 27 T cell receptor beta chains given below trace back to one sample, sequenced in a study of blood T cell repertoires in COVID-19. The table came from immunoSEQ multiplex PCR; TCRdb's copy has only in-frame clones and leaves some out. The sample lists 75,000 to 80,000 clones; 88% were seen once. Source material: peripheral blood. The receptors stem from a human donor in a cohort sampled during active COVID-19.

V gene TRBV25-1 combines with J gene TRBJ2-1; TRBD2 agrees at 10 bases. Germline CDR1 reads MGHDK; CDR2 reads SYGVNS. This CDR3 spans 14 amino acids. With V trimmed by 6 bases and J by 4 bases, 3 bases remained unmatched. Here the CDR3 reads CASRDSGGYNEQFF. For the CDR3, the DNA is TGTGCCAGCAGGGATAGCGGGGGGTACAATGAGCAGTTCTTC.

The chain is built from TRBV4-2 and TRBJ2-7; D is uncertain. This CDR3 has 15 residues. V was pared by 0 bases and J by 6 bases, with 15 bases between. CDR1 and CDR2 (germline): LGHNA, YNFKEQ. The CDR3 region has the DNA TGTGCCAGCAGCCAAGATGCCCATAGGCTAGGCGAGCAGTACTTC. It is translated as CASSQDAHRLGEQYF.

CDR3 nucleotides: TGTGCCAGCAGTTCTCGGGCGGGAGGAGTGGAGACCCAGTACTTC. This encodes CASSSRAGGVETQYF. This chain uses TRBV28 with TRBJ2-5; TRBD2 agrees at 8 bases. The J segment lost 5 bases and the V segment lost 4 bases, leaving 9 bases of the junction unmatched. This CDR3 contains 15 residues. The V gene's germline CDR1 is MDHEN and CDR2 SYDVKM.

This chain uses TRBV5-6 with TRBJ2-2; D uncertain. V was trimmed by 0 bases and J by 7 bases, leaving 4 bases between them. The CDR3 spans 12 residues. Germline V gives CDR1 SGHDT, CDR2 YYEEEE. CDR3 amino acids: CASSLDIGELFF. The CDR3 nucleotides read TGTGCCAGCAGCTTGGATATCGGGGAGCTGTTTTTT.

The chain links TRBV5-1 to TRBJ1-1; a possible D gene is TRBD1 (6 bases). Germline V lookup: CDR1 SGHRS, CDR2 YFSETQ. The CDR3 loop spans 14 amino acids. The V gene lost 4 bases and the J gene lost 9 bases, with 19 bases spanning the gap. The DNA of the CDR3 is TGCGCCAGCAGCCTAAACACAGGGACGGGGAAAGCTTTCTTT. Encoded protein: CASSLNTGTGKAFF.

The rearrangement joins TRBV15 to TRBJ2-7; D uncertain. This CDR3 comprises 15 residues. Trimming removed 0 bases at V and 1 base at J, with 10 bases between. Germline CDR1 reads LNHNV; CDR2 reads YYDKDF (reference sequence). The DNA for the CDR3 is TGTGCCACCAGCAGAGATAGAACAGTATCCTACGAGCAGTACTTC. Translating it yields CATSRDRTVSYEQYF.

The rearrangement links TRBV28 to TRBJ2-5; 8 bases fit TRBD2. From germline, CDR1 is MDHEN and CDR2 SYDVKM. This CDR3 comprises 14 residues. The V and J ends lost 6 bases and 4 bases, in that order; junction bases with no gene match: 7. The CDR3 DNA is TGTGCCAGCAGGGTAACGGGGGGGAGAGAGACCCAGTACTTC. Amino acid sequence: CASRVTGGRETQYF.

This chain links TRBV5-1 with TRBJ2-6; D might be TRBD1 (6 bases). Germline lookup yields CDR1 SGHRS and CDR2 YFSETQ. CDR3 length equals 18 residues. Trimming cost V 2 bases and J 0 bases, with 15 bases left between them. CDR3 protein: CASSLGPRGPSGANVLTF. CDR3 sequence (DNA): TGCGCCAGCAGCTTAGGACCCAGGGGACCCTCTGGGGCCAACGTCCTGACTTTC.

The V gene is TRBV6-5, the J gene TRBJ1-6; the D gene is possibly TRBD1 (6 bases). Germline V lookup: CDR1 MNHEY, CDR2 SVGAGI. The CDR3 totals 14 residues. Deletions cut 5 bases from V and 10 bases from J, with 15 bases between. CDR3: CASSPGAGESPLHF. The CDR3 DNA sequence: TGTGCCAGCAGTCCAGGGGCTGGGGAGTCACCCCTCCACTTT.

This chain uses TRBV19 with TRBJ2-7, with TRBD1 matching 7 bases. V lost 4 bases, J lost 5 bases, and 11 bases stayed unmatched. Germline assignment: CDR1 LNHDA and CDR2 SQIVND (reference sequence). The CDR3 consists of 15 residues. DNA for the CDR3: TGTGCCAGTAGTACCCAGGGGGACCCGCAGGACGAGCAGTACTTC. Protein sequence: CASSTQGDPQDEQYF.

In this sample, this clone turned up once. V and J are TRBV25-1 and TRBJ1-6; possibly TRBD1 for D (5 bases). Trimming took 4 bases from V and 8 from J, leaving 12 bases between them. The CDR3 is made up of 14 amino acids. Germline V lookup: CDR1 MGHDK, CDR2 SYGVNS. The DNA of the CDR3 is TGTGCCAGCAGTGGGCAGGGAGGTTATTCACCCCTCCACTTT. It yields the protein CASSGQGGYSPLHF.

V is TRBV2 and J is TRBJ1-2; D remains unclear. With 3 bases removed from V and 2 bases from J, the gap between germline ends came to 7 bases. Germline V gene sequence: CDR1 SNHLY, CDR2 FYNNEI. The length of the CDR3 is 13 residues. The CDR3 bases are TGTGCCAGCAGTGAGGAGGGCAACTATGGCTACACCTTC. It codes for CASSEEGNYGYTF.

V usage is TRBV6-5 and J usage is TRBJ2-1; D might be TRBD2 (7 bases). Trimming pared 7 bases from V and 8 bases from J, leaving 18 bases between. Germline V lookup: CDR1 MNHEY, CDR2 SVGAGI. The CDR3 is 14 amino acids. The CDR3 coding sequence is TGTGCCAGCACCATGGGGGCGGGAGACTATGAGCAGTTCTTC. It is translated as CASTMGAGDYEQFF.

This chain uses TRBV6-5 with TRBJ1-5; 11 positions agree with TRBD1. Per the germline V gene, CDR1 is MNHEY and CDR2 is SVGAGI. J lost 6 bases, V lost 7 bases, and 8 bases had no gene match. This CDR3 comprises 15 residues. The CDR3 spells CASIRDRGVSQPQHF. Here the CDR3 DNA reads TGTGCCAGCATCCGGGACAGGGGGGTCAGTCAGCCCCAGCATTTT.

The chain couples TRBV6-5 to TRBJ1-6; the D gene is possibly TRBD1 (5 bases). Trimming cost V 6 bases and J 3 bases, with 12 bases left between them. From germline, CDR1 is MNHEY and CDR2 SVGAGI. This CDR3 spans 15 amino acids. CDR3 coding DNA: TGTGCCAGCAGCTCGGGACTCAGCTATAATTCACCCCTCCACTTT. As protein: CASSSGLSYNSPLHF.

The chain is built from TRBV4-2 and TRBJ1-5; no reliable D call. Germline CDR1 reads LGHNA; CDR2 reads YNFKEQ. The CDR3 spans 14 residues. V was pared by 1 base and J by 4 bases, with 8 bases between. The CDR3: CASSQGAVNQPQHF. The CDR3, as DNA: TGTGCCAGCAGCCAAGGCGCGGTAAATCAGCCCCAGCATTTT.

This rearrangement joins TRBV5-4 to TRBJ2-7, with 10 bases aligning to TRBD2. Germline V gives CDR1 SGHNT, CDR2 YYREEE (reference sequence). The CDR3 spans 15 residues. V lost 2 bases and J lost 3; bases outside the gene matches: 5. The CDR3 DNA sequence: TGTGCCAGCAGCTTAGGAGCGGGGGGGTTCTACGAGCAGTACTTC. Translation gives CASSLGAGGFYEQYF.

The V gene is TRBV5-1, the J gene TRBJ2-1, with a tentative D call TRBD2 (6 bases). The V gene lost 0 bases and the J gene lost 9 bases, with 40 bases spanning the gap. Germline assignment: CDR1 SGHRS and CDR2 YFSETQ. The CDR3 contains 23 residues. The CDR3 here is CASSLVLNGGDLLSGAQRGEQFF. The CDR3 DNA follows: TGCGCCAGCAGCTTGGTTCTTAACGGAGGGGACCTACTTTCAGGAGCCCAAAGGGGTGAGCAGTTCTTC.

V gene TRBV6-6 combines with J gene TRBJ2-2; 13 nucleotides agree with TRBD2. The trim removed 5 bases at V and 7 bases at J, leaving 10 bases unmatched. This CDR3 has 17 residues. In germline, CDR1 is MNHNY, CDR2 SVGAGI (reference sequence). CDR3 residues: CASSPFTLAGGLGELFF. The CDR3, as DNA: TGTGCCAGCAGTCCCTTTACACTAGCGGGAGGGCTCGGGGAGCTGTTTTTT.

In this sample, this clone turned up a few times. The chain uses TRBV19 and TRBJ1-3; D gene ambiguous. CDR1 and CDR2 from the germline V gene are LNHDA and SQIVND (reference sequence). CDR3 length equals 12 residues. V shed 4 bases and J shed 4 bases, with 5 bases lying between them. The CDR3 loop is CASSRSGNTIYF. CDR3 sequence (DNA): TGTGCCAGTAGTAGAAGCGGAAACACCATATATTTT.

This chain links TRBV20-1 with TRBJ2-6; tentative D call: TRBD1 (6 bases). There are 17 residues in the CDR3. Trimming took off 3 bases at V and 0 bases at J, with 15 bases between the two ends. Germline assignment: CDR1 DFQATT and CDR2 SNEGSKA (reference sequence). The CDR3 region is CSASTGTSVSGANVLTF. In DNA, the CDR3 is TGCAGTGCTAGTACCGGGACAAGTGTCTCTGGGGCCAACGTCCTGACTTTC.

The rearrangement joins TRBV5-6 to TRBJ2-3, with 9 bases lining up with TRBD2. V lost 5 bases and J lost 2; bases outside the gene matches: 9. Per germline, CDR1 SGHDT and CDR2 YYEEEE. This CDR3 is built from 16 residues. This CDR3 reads CASSPRASGDTDTQYF. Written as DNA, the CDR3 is TGTGCCAGCAGTCCGAGGGCTAGCGGGGACACAGATACGCAGTATTTT.

As DNA, the CDR3 is TGTGCCTGGGCTCCAGACAGGGGGATGGATGAGCAGTTCTTC. It specifies CAWAPDRGMDEQFF. The V call is TRBV30, the J call TRBJ2-1; 9 positions match TRBD1. The V and J ends lost 5 bases and 8 bases, in that order; junction bases with no gene match: 10. Per germline, CDR1 GTSNPN and CDR2 SVGIG (reference sequence). The CDR3 is 14 residues long.

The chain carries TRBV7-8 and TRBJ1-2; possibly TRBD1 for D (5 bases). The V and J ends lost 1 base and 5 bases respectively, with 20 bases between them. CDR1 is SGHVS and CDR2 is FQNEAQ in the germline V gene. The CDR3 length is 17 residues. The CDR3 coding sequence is TGTGCCAGCAGCTTAGGCTCCTTCACATTTGGGGGGTATGGCTACACCTTC. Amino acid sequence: CASSLGSFTFGGYGYTF.

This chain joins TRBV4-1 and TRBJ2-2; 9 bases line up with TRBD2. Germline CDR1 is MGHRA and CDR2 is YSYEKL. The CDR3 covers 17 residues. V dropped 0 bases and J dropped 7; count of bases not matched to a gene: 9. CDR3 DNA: TGCGCCAGCAGCCAAGATTTGCCTAGCGGGGTGGGCGGGGAGCTGTTTTTT. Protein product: CASSQDLPSGVGGELFF.

CDR3 nucleotide sequence: TGCGCCAGCAGCCCTGAAGGACGAGGGTGGAATGAAAAACTGTTTTTT. Protein: CASSPEGRGWNEKLFF. The gene calls are TRBV5-1 and TRBJ1-4; D is unclear. This CDR3 is built from 16 residues. CDR1 is SGHRS and CDR2 is YFSETQ in the germline V gene. V lost 4 bases and J lost 5, with 18 bases in between.

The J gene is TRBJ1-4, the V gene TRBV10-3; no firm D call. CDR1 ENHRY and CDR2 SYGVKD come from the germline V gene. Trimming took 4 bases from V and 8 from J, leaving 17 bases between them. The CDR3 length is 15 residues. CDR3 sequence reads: CAISASGGLREKLFF. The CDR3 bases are TGTGCCATCAGTGCGAGCGGAGGCCTTCGGGAAAAACTGTTTTTT.